The text below deals with one T cell receptor beta chain. There are 14 residues in the CDR3. Germline values: CDR1 KGHSH, CDR2 LQKENI. V gave up 3 bases and J gave up 1 base, with 9 bases separating them. The sample is drawn from a study of blood T cell repertoires in COVID-19. Study as a whole: Sites in the United States, Italy and Spain provided acute and convalescent COVID-19 samples. T cells, B-cell-depleted T cells, or PBMCs provided the cDNA or gDNA that served as material.

TCRdb's copy holds only in-frame clones and misses some; the assay was immunoSEQ multiplex PCR. Of hundreds of thousands of clones listed, about 86% are singletons. The TCR sequence derives from a young man with acute COVID-19. The sample was PBMCs or T cells enriched from blood (not recorded which). This chain joins TRBV18 and TRBJ1-1; D is possibly TRBD1 (5 bases). The DNA for the CDR3 is TGTGCCAGCTCACCCATAACAGGGAACACTGAAGCTTTCTTT. Its protein is CASSPITGNTEAFF.